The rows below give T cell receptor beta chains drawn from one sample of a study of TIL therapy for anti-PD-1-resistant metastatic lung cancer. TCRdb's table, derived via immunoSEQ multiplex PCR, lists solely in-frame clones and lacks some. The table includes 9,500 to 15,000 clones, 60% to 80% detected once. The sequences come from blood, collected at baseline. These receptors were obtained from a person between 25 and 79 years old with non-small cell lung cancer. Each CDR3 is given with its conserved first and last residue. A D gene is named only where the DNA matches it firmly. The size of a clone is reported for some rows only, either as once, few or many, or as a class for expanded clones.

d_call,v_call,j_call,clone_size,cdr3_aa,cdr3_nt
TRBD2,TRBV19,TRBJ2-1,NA,CASTPGLVNEQFF,TGTGCCAGTACCCCGGGACTAGTTAATGAGCAGTTCTTC
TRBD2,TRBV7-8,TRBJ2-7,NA,CASSVSTSGRSYEQYF,TGTGCCAGCAGCGTATCGACTAGCGGGAGATCCTACGAGCAGTACTTC
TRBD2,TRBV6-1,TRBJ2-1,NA,CASSSGTSGVNEQFF,TGTGCCAGCAGCTCCGGGACTAGCGGGGTCAATGAGCAGTTCTTC
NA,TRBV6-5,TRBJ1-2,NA,CASSYATTVNYGYTF,TGTGCCAGCAGTTACGCAACGACAGTGAACTATGGCTACACCTTC
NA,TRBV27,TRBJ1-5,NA,CASSWGSNQPQHF,TGTGCCAGCAGTTGGGGTAGCAATCAGCCCCAGCATTTT
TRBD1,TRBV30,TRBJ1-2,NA,CAWSRTGPTYGYTF,TGTGCCTGGAGCCGGACAGGTCCAACCTATGGCTACACCTTC
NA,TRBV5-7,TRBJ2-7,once,CASSLCRGHYEQYF,TGTGCCAGCAGCCTCTGTAGGGGCCACTACGAGCAGTACTTC
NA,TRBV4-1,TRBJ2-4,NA,CASSQGPLSLAKNIQYF,TGCGCCAGCAGCCAAGGACCTCTGAGTTTAGCCAAAAACATTCAGTACTTC
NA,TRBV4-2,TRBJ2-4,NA,CASSQEGPAVNIQYF,TGTGCCAGCAGCCAAGAAGGTCCAGCAGTGAACATTCAGTACTTC
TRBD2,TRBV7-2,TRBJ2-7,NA,CASSLDGAGGPQQYF,TGTGCCAGCAGCTTAGATGGAGCGGGAGGGCCACAGCAGTACTTC
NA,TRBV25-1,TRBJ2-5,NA,CASSGRLGGGKTQYF,TGTGCCAGCAGTGGGCGGCTAGGAGGGGGAAAGACCCAGTACTTC
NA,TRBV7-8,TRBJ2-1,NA,CASSLPGAPYNEQFF,TGTGCCAGCAGCTTACCGGGAGCCCCCTACAATGAGCAGTTCTTC
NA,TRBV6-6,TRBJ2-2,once,CASSYVRGRDGELFF,TGTGCCAGCAGTTACGTCCGGGGGCGTGACGGGGAGCTGTTTTTT
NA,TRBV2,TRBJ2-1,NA,CASSETSDSYNEQFF,TGTGCCAGCAGTGAAACCAGCGACTCCTACAATGAGCAGTTCTTC
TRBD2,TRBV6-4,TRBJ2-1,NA,CASSDSTSGSNEQFF,TGTGCCAGCAGTGACTCGACTAGCGGGTCCAATGAGCAGTTCTTC
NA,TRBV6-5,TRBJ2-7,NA,CASSRDLRQTYEQYF,TGTGCCAGCAGTAGGGACTTGAGACAGACCTACGAGCAGTACTTC
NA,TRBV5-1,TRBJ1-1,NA,CASSFRLNTEAFF,TGCGCCAGCAGCTTTCGGCTGAACACTGAAGCTTTCTTT
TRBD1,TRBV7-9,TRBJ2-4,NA,CASSPPIGQGANIQYF,TGTGCCAGCAGCCCACCCATTGGACAGGGGGCGAACATTCAGTACTTC
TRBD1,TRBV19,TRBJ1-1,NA,CASRDRDVYTEAFF,TGTGCCAGCCGGGACAGGGACGTGTACACTGAAGCTTTCTTT
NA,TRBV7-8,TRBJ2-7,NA,CASSYSGWVQSSYEQYF,TGTGCCAGCAGTTACTCGGGGTGGGTCCAGAGCTCCTACGAGCAGTACTTC
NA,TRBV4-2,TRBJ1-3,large,CASSQDGGSDTIYF,TGTGCCAGCAGCCAAGACGGGGGTTCGGACACCATATATTTT
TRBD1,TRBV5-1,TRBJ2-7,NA,CASSHRGGGHEQYF,TGCGCCAGCAGCCACAGGGGTGGGGGCCACGAGCAGTACTTC
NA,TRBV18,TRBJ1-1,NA,CASSPPSGSGTEAFF,TGTGCCAGCTCACCACCCTCGGGGAGCGGCACTGAAGCTTTCTTT
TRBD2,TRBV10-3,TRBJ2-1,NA,CAISQIGLAGVGEQFF,TGTGCCATCAGTCAAATAGGACTAGCGGGAGTTGGTGAGCAGTTCTTC
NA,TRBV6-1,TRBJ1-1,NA,CASMRGQTMNTEAFF,TGTGCCAGCATGAGAGGACAGACAATGAACACTGAAGCTTTCTTT
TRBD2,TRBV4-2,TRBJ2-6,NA,CASSQDQRGADHSSGANVLTF,TGTGCCAGCAGCCAAGATCAGCGGGGAGCGGACCATTCCTCTGGGGCCAACGTCCTGACTTTC